The 8 T cell receptor beta chains reported below all come from one sample, sequenced in a study of blood T cell repertoires in COVID-19. Measured with immunoSEQ multiplex PCR; TCRdb has only the in-frame clones, and not every one. The sample gives some 74,000 clones, approximately 93% of which show up once; just over 2.5% is in the top ten. Specimen: peripheral blood. The receptors originated from a man in his forties or fifties with COVID-19, enrolled during active disease.

This clone was seen only once. The V gene is TRBV21-1, the J gene TRBJ2-7; the D call TRBD1 from the table was never checked on the DNA. TRBV21-1 is labeled a pseudogene. The CDR3 loop spans 15 amino acids. The CDR3 nucleotides read TGTGCCAGCACCGACCACGACAGGGCAAACTACGAGCAGTACGTC. This sequence encodes CASTDHDRANYEQYV.

This clone showed up just once. The chain uses TRBV4-2 and TRBJ2-7; TRBD1 aligns across 8 bases. This CDR3 comprises 15 residues. V gave up 4 bases and J gave up 1 base; unmatched junction bases: 6. Germline CDR1 LGHNA, CDR2 YNFKEQ. DNA for the CDR3: TGTGCCAGCAGCCCGTCGGACAGGGTGTCCTACGAGCAGTACTTC. It specifies CASSPSDRVSYEQYF.

The chain couples TRBV14 to TRBJ2-7; 9 nucleotides agree with TRBD1. With 3 bases clipped from V and 3 bases from J, the junction kept 3 bases outside the gene matches. There are 14 residues in the CDR3. Germline V CDR1 and CDR2: SGHDN, FVKESK. CDR3 residues: CASSHATGGYEQYF. CDR3 DNA: TGTGCCAGCAGCCATGCGACAGGGGGCTACGAGCAGTACTTC.

V and J are TRBV7-8 and TRBJ2-7; TRBD2 aligns across 11 bases. With 1 base clipped from V and 0 bases from J, the junction kept 2 bases outside the gene matches. The length of the CDR3 is 16 residues. CDR1 SGHVS and CDR2 FQNEAQ come from the germline V gene. CDR3 sequence: CASSLVLAGASYEQYF. CDR3 bases: TGTGCCAGCAGCTTAGTACTAGCGGGAGCCTCCTACGAGCAGTACTTC.

This clone was seen a single time. This chain connects TRBV7-9 to TRBJ2-1, with D possibly matching TRBD1 (6 bases). V was pared by 8 bases and J by 1 base, with 12 bases between. The CDR3 is 14 residues long. CDR1 SEHNR and CDR2 FQNEAQ come from the germline V gene (reference sequence). The CDR3 is CASPDSGSYNEQFF. CDR3 in DNA: TGTGCCAGCCCGGACAGTGGGTCCTACAATGAGCAGTTCTTC.

V usage is TRBV12-3 or TRBV12-4 and J usage is TRBJ2-4; tentatively, D is TRBD2 (6 bases). Trimming pared 5 bases from V and 4 bases from J, leaving 9 bases between. The CDR3 has 13 amino acids. CDR3 in amino acids: CASSPSEKNIQYF. The CDR3 nucleotides read TGTGCCAGCAGTCCTAGCGAAAAAAACATTCAGTACTTC.

The chain carries TRBV7-8 and TRBJ2-7, with D uncertain. Deletions cut 5 bases from V and 5 bases from J, with 16 bases between. This CDR3 has 14 residues. Germline CDR1 SGHVS, CDR2 FQNEAQ. Here the CDR3 DNA reads TGTGCCAGCAGCACTACGTGGCGTGCGGACGAGCAGTACTTC. This translates into CASSTTWRADEQYF.

The rearrangement uses TRBV6-1 and TRBJ2-1; D perhaps matches TRBD2 (5 bases). This CDR3 contains 17 residues. Germline loops: CDR1 MNHNS, CDR2 SASEGT. Trimming removed 3 bases from V and 0 bases from J, with 15 bases in between. CDR3 protein: CASSDGLSGSSYNEQFF. In DNA form, the CDR3 reads TGTGCCAGCAGTGACGGACTGTCGGGGAGCTCCTACAATGAGCAGTTCTTC.